This T cell receptor (beta chain) appears in the sequencing data of a study of T-cell reconstitution after alpha-beta-depleted transplantation in children. Whole-study results and caveats: Approximately two months post-transplant, alpha-beta T cells reportedly originated from several hundred expanded graft clones. Surviving recipient T cells and thymic progenitors produced the high day-60 TCRbeta diversity seen in some patients.

Between the trimmed V and J ends, which lost 0 bases and 4 bases, there was a span of 9 bases. The CDR3 has 14 residues. Germline V gene data show CDR1 as DFQATT and CDR2 as SNEGSKA (reference sequence). It was with unique molecular identifiers that the TCRbeta library was prepared. TCRdb itself ran the PCR reads through MiXCR, one entry per CDR3 protein. The table includes about 600,000 distinct CDR3 sequences, about 23% detected once. As concerns this clonotype: Its antigen remains unknown.

The receptor was derived from a boy under two years old who had a stem cell transplant for acute myeloid leukemia, so the T cells may come from the graft donor. The chain recombines TRBV20-1 with TRBJ1-4; D not resolved. The source was PBMCs, mostly from graft donor cells, collected 360 days after TCRalphabeta/CD19-depleted stem cell transplant. The CDR3 loop is CSARDARNNEKLFF. CDR3 nucleotide sequence: TGCAGTGCTAGAGATGCGAGGAATAATGAAAAACTGTTTTTT.